Here is one T cell receptor beta chain with its context. This sample was taken from a study of neoadjuvant anti-PD-1 for oral cavity cancer. Trimming took off 6 bases at V and 3 bases at J, with 9 bases between the two ends. CDR3 length: 11 residues. Germline V gene sequence: CDR1 SQVTM, CDR2 ANQGSEA. The data were produced by immunoSEQ multiplex PCR, yet TCRdb's version contains in-frame clones alone and is incomplete. The sample has about 37,000 clones; roughly two fifths are singletons. Time point described: after neoadjuvant nivolumab, at surgical resection. The source material was tumor tissue, sampled after nivolumab (anti-PD-1) treatment. The clonotype originates from a person aged 35 to 85 with oral cavity squamous cell carcinoma. The rearrangement joins TRBV29-1 to TRBJ2-7; possible D gene TRBD1, 5 bases. In DNA form, the CDR3 reads TGCAGCGTCTCAGGGTACTACGAGCAGTACTTC. This codes for CSVSGYYEQYF.